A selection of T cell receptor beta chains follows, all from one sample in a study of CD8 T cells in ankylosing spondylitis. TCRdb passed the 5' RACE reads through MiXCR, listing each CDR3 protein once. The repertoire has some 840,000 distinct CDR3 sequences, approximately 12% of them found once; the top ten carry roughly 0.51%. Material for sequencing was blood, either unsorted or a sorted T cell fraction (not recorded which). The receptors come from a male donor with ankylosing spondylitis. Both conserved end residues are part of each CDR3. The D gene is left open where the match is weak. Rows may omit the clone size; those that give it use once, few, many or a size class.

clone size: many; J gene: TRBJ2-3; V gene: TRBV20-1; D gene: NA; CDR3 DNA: TGCAGTGCTACCCTTCAGGTCGGAGCCACAGATACGCAGTATTTT; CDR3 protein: CSATLQVGATDTQYF
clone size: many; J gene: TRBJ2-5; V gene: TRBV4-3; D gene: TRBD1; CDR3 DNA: TGCGCCAGCAGCCGCCACAGGGGCGAGGGGGAGACCCAGTACTTC; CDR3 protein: CASSRHRGEGETQYF
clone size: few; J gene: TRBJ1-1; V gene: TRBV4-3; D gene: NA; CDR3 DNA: TGCGCCAGCTCAGGCCGTGTGGCGGGGGAAGATACTGAAGCTTTCTTT; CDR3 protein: CASSGRVAGEDTEAFF
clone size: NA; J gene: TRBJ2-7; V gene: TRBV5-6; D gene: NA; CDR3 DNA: TGTGCCAGCAGCTTAAGGGGTACTCTTTACGAGCAGTACTTC; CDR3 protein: CASSLRGTLYEQYF
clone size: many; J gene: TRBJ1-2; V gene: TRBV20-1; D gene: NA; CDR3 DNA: TGCAGTGCCAGCTATGGAGTGAATGGCTACACCTTC; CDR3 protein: CSASYGVNGYTF
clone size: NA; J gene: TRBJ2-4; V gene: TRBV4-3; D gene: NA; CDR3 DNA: TGCGCCAGCAGCCAAGGACCCCTCAAAAACATTCAGTACTTC; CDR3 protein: CASSQGPLKNIQYF
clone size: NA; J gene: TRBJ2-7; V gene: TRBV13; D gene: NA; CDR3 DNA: TGTGCCAGCACCACTCGGGGCTCAGGTGAGCAGTACTTC; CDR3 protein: CASTTRGSGEQYF
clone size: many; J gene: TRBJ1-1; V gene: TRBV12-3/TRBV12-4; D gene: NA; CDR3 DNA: TGTGCCAGCAGTTTATTTTGGAACACTGAAGCTTTCTTT; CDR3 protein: CASSLFWNTEAFF
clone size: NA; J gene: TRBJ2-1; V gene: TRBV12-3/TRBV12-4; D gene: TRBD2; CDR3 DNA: TGTGCCAGCAGTTCCCGGGAGCGGGAGATTACCTCCTACAATGAGCAGTTCTTC; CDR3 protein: CASSSREREITSYNEQFF
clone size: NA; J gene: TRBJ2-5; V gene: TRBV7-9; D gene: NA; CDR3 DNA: TGTGCCAGCAGCTTAGATGGTGGGGAAGGAGAGACCCAGTACTTC; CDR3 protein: CASSLDGGEGETQYF
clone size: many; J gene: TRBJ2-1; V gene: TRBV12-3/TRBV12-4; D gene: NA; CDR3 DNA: TGTGCCAGCAGTCCCCCCGAAGGACTACCCCGACGAGAGCAGTTCTTC; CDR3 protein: CASSPPEGLPRREQFF
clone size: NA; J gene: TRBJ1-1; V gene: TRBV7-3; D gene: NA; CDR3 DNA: TGTGCCAGCAGCCCCCGGGGAAGGGTCGAGACTGAAGCTTTCTTT; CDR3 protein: CASSPRGRVETEAFF
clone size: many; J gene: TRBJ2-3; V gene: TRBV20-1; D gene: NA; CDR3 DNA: TGCAGTGCTAGAGAGCGGGTTTCGGTCCGGGATACGCAGTATTTT; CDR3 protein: CSARERVSVRDTQYF
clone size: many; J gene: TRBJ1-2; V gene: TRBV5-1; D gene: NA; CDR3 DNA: TGCGCCAGCAGCCCGGACGGGGTAAACTATGGCTACACCTTC; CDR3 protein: CASSPDGVNYGYTF
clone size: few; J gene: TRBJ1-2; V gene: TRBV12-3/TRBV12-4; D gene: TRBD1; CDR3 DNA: TGTGCCAGCACCAATAGACAGGGGGCGTCTTATGGCTACACCTTC; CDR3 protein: CASTNRQGASYGYTF
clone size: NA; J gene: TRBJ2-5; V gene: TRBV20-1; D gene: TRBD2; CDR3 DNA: TGCAGGGCCACTAGCGGGAGACTCCAAGAGACCCAGTACTTC; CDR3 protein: CRATSGRLQETQYF
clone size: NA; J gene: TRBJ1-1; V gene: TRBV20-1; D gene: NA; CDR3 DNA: TGCAGTGCTACACCGAACACTGAAGCTTTCTTT; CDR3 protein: CSATPNTEAFF
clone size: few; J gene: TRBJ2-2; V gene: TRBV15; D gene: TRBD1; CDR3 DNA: TGTGCCACCAGCAGAGATACAGGGACAGGGGGTACCGGGGAGCTGTTTTTT; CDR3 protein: CATSRDTGTGGTGELFF
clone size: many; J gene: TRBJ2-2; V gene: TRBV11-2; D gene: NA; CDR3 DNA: TGTGCCAGCAGCTCACGAACGAACACCGGGGAGCTGTTTTTT; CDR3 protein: CASSSRTNTGELFF
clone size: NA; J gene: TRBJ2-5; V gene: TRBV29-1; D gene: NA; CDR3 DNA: TGCAGCGTCGCTGACTCCCCCGAGACCCAGTACTTC; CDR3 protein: CSVADSPETQYF
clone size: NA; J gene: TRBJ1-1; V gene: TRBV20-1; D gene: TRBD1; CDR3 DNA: TGCAGTGCTAGGGTTACACCGGGACAGGGGACGAACACTGAAGCTTTCTTT; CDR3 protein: CSARVTPGQGTNTEAFF
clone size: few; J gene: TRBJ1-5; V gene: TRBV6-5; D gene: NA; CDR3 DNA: TGTGCCAGCAGTTACGGCCCATTTGGGGCTTATAGCAATCAGCCCCAGCATTTT; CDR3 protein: CASSYGPFGAYSNQPQHF
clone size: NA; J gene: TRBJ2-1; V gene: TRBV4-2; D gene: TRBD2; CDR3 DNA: TGTGCCAGCAGCCTCTACGCGGGGGGCGACGATGAGCAGTTCTTC; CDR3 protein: CASSLYAGGDDEQFF
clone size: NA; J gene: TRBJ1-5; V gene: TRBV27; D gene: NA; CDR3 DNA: TGTGCCAGCAGTTCCCGACCCGGGGTTAGCAATCAGCCCCAGCATTTT; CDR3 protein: CASSSRPGVSNQPQHF
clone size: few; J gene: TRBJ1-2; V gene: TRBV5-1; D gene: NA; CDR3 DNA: TGCGCCAGCAGCCCCATGGCAGGGGTGAGGTATGGCTACACCTTC; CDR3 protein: CASSPMAGVRYGYTF
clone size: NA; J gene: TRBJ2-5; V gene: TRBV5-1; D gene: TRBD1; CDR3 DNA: TGCGCCAGCAGCTCCGGACAGGGCTGGCAGACCCAGTACTTC; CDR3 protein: CASSSGQGWQTQYF
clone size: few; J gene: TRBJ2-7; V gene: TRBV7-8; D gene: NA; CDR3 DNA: TGTGCCAGCAGCTTAGAGGTTGAGCAGTACTTC; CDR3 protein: CASSLEVEQYF
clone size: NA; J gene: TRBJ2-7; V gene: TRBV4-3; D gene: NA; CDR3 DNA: TGCGCCAGCAGCCGGGGTATTGCCTCGGGCTCCTACGAGCAGTACTTC; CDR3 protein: CASSRGIASGSYEQYF
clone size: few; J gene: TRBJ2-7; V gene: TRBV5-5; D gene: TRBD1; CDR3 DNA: TGTGCCAGCAGCTTTTCGGGACAGGACTCCTACGAGCAGTACTTC; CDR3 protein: CASSFSGQDSYEQYF